What follows are 32 T cell receptor beta chains derived from one specimen sequenced in a study of T cells expressing NK-cell markers. After re-calling the 5' RACE reads, TCRdb lists one entry per CDR3 protein, DNA absent. This repertoire includes approximately 170,000 distinct CDR3 sequences. Sequenced sample: blood T cells: a sorted CD56 or NKG2C T cell subset, CD4+ or CD8+ T cells, or bulk PBMC T cells (not recorded which). The receptors were gathered from a man between 18 and 69 years old in good health.

The V gene is TRBV6-5, the J gene TRBJ1-3. This CDR3 has 16 residues. Germline-derived CDR1 and CDR2 are MNHEY and SVGAGI. CDR3 residues: CASSYSVSGSGNTIYF.

The gene calls are TRBV6-1 and TRBJ2-1; lacking DNA, the TRBD1 call made by TCRdb goes unchecked. Germline V gives CDR1 MNHNS, CDR2 SASEGT. The CDR3 totals 16 residues. The CDR3 sequence: CASSLSGPSSYNEQFF.

This chain's CDR3 is CASSEASRAGEQFF. The chain has TRBV2 and TRBJ2-1; TCRdb returns TRBD1, unconfirmable since there is no DNA. CDR1 and CDR2 (germline): SNHLY, FYNNEI. This CDR3 is built from 14 residues. Drawing the rest from reference TRBV2 and TRBJ2-1, the complete variable domain is EPEVTQTPSHQVTQMGQEVILRCVPISNHLYFYWYRQILGQKVEFLVSFYNNEISEKSEIFDDQFSVERPDGSNFTLKIRSTKLEDSAMYFCASSEASRAGEQFFGPGTRLTVL.

The chain employs TRBV12-3 or TRBV12-4 and TRBJ2-2; no DNA is available, so the TRBD2 call from TCRdb remains unchecked. There are 18 residues in the CDR3. This CDR3 is CASSPRTSGGLTTGELFF.

The chain is built from TRBV7-8 and TRBJ2-3. The V gene's germline CDR1 is SGHVS and CDR2 FQNEAQ. CDR3 length: 14 residues. The CDR3: CASSLPGYTDTQYF.

This chain connects TRBV27 to TRBJ2-3; absent DNA, TCRdb's TRBD1 call cannot be checked. The germline gives CDR1 MNHEY, CDR2 SMNVEV (reference sequence). The CDR3 sequence is 14 residues long. The CDR3 loop reads CASSPLSGTDTQYF.

This sequence joins TRBV19 and TRBJ2-1; absent DNA, TCRdb's TRBD2 call cannot be checked. The CDR3 is 16 residues long. Germline lookup yields CDR1 LNHDA and CDR2 SQIVND (reference sequence). CDR3 protein: CASSIDRSGRDNEQFF.

The V and J genes are TRBV2 and TRBJ2-5; the D gene TCRdb calls, TRBD2, cannot be checked with no DNA. Germline CDR1 reads SNHLY; CDR2 reads FYNNEI. The CDR3 contains 15 residues. CDR3 loop: CASSRTSELQETQYF.

The chain links TRBV12-3 or TRBV12-4 to TRBJ2-1; no DNA is available, so the TRBD1 call from TCRdb remains unchecked. CDR3 length equals 11 residues. The CDR3 sequence is CASSFGGQAFF.

The genes are TRBV5-1 and TRBJ2-5; TCRdb designates TRBD2, a call that cannot be tested without DNA. The CDR3 sequence is 13 residues long. The germline V gene encodes CDR1 SGHRS and CDR2 YFSETQ. The CDR3 reads CASSFSSGETQYF. Supplemented by reference TRBV5-1 and TRBJ2-5, the full variable domain reads KAGVTQTPRYLIKTRGQQVTLSCSPISGHRSVSWYQQTPGQGLQFLFEYFSETQRNKGNFPGRFSGRQFSNSRSEMNVSTLELGDSALYLCASSFSSGETQYFGPGTRLLVL.

The gene calls are TRBV28 and TRBJ2-3; the TCRdb D gene call, TRBD2, has no DNA to confirm it. Germline V gene sequence: CDR1 MDHEN, CDR2 SYDVKM. This CDR3 is 16 amino acids long. The CDR3 sequence is CASSSSGVPSTDTQYF.

CDR3: CASRQGGIQYF. The V and J genes are TRBV12-3 or TRBV12-4 and TRBJ2-4; the D gene TCRdb calls, TRBD1, cannot be checked with no DNA. The CDR3 consists of 11 residues.

The chain has TRBV3-1 and TRBJ2-2. Germline V gene data show CDR1 as LGHDT and CDR2 as YNNKEL (reference sequence). This CDR3 is built from 13 residues. The CDR3 reads CASSLLMSGELFF.

The chain is built from TRBV3-1 and TRBJ2-5; TCRdb calls TRBD2, which cannot be checked without DNA. The CDR3 consists of 16 residues. From germline, CDR1 is LGHDT and CDR2 YNNKEL (reference sequence). The CDR3 loop reads CASSPLAGALQETQYF.

The V and J genes are TRBV2 and TRBJ2-1. The length of the CDR3 is 13 residues. Germline CDR1 reads SNHLY; CDR2 reads FYNNEI. Here the CDR3 reads CASSEQGIDEQFF.

The chain is built from TRBV7-6 and TRBJ2-2. Germline CDR1 is SGHVS and CDR2 is FNYEAQ. The length of the CDR3 is 15 residues. This chain's CDR3 is CASSLSAGGTGELFF.

This chain links TRBV6-1 with TRBJ2-1; TCRdb outputs TRBD1, but without DNA this stays unchecked. The CDR3 has 13 residues. CDR1 and CDR2 (germline): MNHNS, SASEGT. This CDR3 is CASTVQGANEQFF.

The chain combines TRBV2 with TRBJ2-5. This CDR3 contains 14 residues. Looked up from germline, CDR1 is SNHLY and CDR2 is FYNNEI. CDR3 region: CASIGGNGQETQYF.

The chain combines TRBV5-4 with TRBJ1-6. CDR3 length: 15 amino acids. From germline, CDR1 is SGHNT and CDR2 YYREEE (reference sequence). The CDR3 here is CASSLEFETSTPLHF.

V and J are TRBV30 and TRBJ2-1. Germline values: CDR1 GTSNPN, CDR2 SVGIG (reference sequence). This CDR3 has 14 residues. Here the CDR3 reads CANTLTHSYNEQFF.

The chain carries TRBV9 and TRBJ2-7; there is no DNA to check the TCRdb D call of TRBD1. This CDR3 is 15 amino acids long. Germline values: CDR1 SGDLS, CDR2 YYNGEE. CDR3 in amino acids: CASSLTANRAYEQYF. Supplemented by reference TRBV9 and TRBJ2-7, the full variable domain reads DSGVTQTPKHLITATGQRVTLRCSPRSGDLSVYWYQQSLDQGLQFLIQYYNGEERAKGNILERFSAQQFPDLHSELNLSSLELGDSALYFCASSLTANRAYEQYFGPGTRLTVT.

The CDR3 protein is CASRLGVLDRNEQFF. V usage is TRBV7-8 and J usage is TRBJ2-1; the D gene TCRdb calls, TRBD2, cannot be checked with no DNA. Looked up from germline, CDR1 is SGHVS and CDR2 is FQNEAQ. This CDR3 has 15 amino acids.

This chain connects TRBV7-2 to TRBJ2-5; the D call from TCRdb, TRBD2, cannot be confirmed without DNA. Germline assignment: CDR1 SGHTA and CDR2 FQGNSA. This CDR3 has 17 amino acids. CDR3 amino acids: CASSLRDLTRNQETQYF.

The CDR3: CASSGVHKISNEQFF. The chain joins TRBV9 to TRBJ2-1. Germline CDR1 SGDLS, CDR2 YYNGEE. The CDR3 extends over 15 amino acids.

This chain joins TRBV18 and TRBJ2-7; without DNA, the TCRdb call of TRBD2 cannot be checked. The germline V gene has CDR1 KGHSH and CDR2 LQKENI. The CDR3 sequence is 13 residues long. The CDR3 here is CASSLGTEYEQYF.

The chain uses TRBV5-1 and TRBJ1-2; without DNA, the TCRdb call of TRBD1 cannot be checked. Germline CDR1 SGHRS, CDR2 YFSETQ. The CDR3 is 16 residues long. CDR3 residues: CASSLAEFRGTYGYTF.

V gene TRBV5-6 combines with J gene TRBJ2-1. Germline V gives CDR1 SGHDT, CDR2 YYEEEE. This CDR3 region has 12 residues. The CDR3 here is CASSLVPNEQFF.

The chain couples TRBV4-2 to TRBJ2-3; TCRdb's assignment of TRBD2 cannot be checked, as there is no DNA. This CDR3 has 16 amino acids. Germline V gene sequence: CDR1 LGHNA, CDR2 YNFKEQ. The CDR3 sequence is CASSPRAGGGTDTQYF.

CDR3 sequence reads: CASSLDPSSYNEQFF. The chain employs TRBV5-4 and TRBJ2-1. Germline V gene lookup returns CDR1 SGHNT and CDR2 YYREEE (reference sequence). The CDR3 totals 15 residues.

The V gene is TRBV3-1, the J gene TRBJ2-3; the TCRdb call, TRBD2, lacks DNA for checking. This CDR3 region has 17 residues. Germline assignment: CDR1 LGHDT and CDR2 YNNKEL (reference sequence). CDR3 amino acids: CASSAGTTISGTDTQYF.

V is TRBV19 and J is TRBJ2-7; TCRdb gives TRBD1 as the D gene, but with no DNA this cannot be confirmed. The CDR3 consists of 14 residues. CDR1 is LNHDA, CDR2 SQIVND, per germline (reference sequence). This CDR3 reads CASSPGGGPYEQYF. The full variable domain, with the rest looked up from reference TRBV19 and TRBJ2-7, is DGGITQSPKYLFRKEGQNVTLSCEQNLNHDAMYWYRQDPGQGLRLIYYSQIVNDFQKGDIAEGYSVSREKKESFPLTVTSAQKNPTAFYLCASSPGGGPYEQYFGPGTRLTVT.

This chain uses TRBV5-5 with TRBJ2-7; TCRdb lists TRBD2, though no DNA is available to test this call. The CDR3 contains 14 residues. The V gene's germline CDR1 is SGHKS and CDR2 YYEKEE (reference sequence). Here the CDR3 reads CASSLMRVSYEQYF.